These 27 T cell receptor beta chains came from one sample sequenced in a study of T-cell reconstitution after alpha-beta-depleted transplantation in children (dated by TCRdb to 2015 to 2016). The treatment or condition label on this specimen signifies: allogeneic hematopoietic cell transplantation with graft depleted of TCRalphabeta T cells and CD19 B cells. Libraries were made using PCR. The sample was run on an Illumina HiSeq 2500. Molecular barcoding was employed in the preparation of TCR libraries, with unique molecular identifiers being used to normalize TCRbeta repertoire quantification. TCRdb handled the public reads itself, with Q25 trimming in fastp and clone calling in MiXCR, and kept productive beta chains. Rows merge per CDR3 protein into single entries with the most common DNA and genes. The sample yields around 230,000 distinct CDR3 sequences; 17% were counted once. Approximately 40% of the sample comes from the top ten.

The sequences come from PBMCs, mostly from graft donor cells, collected 360 days after TCRalphabeta/CD19-depleted stem cell transplant. The receptors derive from a male patient between 2 and 15 years old who had a stem cell transplant for acute lymphoblastic leukemia, so the T cells may come from the graft donor.

The rearrangement links TRBV12-3 or TRBV12-4 to TRBJ1-3; 8 nucleotides line up with TRBD1. This CDR3 is 15 amino acids long. V dropped 2 bases and J dropped 2; count of bases not matched to a gene: 2. The CDR3 reads CASSLRTGPGNTIYF. DNA for the CDR3: TGTGCCAGCAGTTTACGGACAGGGCCTGGAAACACCATATATTTT.

V is TRBV5-1 and J is TRBJ2-7; 7 bases line up with TRBD1. After removal of 3 bases from V and 3 bases from J, the junction contained 3 bases not matched to a gene. The CDR3 is made up of 13 amino acids. Per germline, CDR1 SGHRS and CDR2 YFSETQ. DNA of the CDR3: TGCGCCAGCAGCTCTCAGGGGGTCTACGAGCAGTACTTC. Encoded protein: CASSSQGVYEQYF. Together with reference TRBV5-1 and TRBJ2-7, the CDR3 gives the full variable domain: KAGVTQTPRYLIKTRGQQVTLSCSPISGHRSVSWYQQTPGQGLQFLFEYFSETQRNKGNFPGRFSGRQFSNSRSEMNVSTLELGDSALYLCASSSQGVYEQYFGPGTRLTVT.

The table lists this clonotype with a few counts. This chain connects TRBV6-4 to TRBJ2-1; TRBD2 matches 8 bases. Trimming took 6 bases from V and 3 from J; bases not matched to a gene: 7. There are 15 residues in the CDR3. The germline CDR1 and CDR2 sequences are MRHNA and SNTAGT. In DNA, the CDR3 is TGTGCCAGCAGCCACTTAGCGGGGAGCTACAATGAGCAGTTCTTC. This encodes CASSHLAGSYNEQFF.

This clonotype came up a few times. This chain joins TRBV28 and TRBJ2-4, with D uncertain. Per the germline V gene, CDR1 is MDHEN and CDR2 is SYDVKM. The CDR3 consists of 16 residues. The ends were cut back, 4 bases at V and 5 bases at J, with 18 bases in the middle. Here the CDR3 reads CASSSTGSTIENIQYF. The CDR3 DNA reads TGTGCCAGCAGTTCTACCGGGTCAACAATTGAAAACATTCAGTACTTC.

The chain combines TRBV7-9 with TRBJ1-3; the D gene is possibly TRBD1 (5 bases). The CDR3 consists of 15 residues. The ends were cut back, 4 bases at V and 4 bases at J, with 14 bases in the middle. Germline V gene lookup returns CDR1 SEHNR and CDR2 FQNEAQ (reference sequence). The CDR3 is CASSSLGGRGNTIYF. CDR3 in DNA: TGTGCCAGCAGCTCCCTCGGGGGGAGAGGAAACACCATATATTTT.

The chain employs TRBV3-1 and TRBJ2-7; unclear D gene. Germline V gives CDR1 LGHDT, CDR2 YNNKEL (reference sequence). The CDR3 totals 14 residues. V gave up 0 bases and J gave up 1 base, with 7 bases separating them. The CDR3 sequence is CASSQEGSSYEQYF. The CDR3, as DNA: TGTGCCAGCAGCCAAGAAGGCAGTTCCTACGAGCAGTACTTC.

At least ten counts were recorded for this clonotype. J is TRBJ2-1 and V is TRBV7-2; tentatively, D is TRBD2 (6 bases). V dropped 5 bases and J dropped 5 bases, with 10 bases sitting between them. CDR3 length: 13 amino acids. In germline, CDR1 is SGHTA, CDR2 FQGNSA. CDR3 coding DNA: TGTGCCAGCAGCCTGGGACTGAACAATGAGCAGTTCTTC. It codes for CASSLGLNNEQFF. The full variable domain, rest sourced from reference TRBV7-2 and TRBJ2-1, is GAGVSQSPSNKVTEKGKDVELRCDPISGHTALYWYRQSLGQGLEFLIYFQGNSAPDKSGLPSDRFSAERTGGSVSTLTIQRTQQEDSAVYLCASSLGLNNEQFFGPGTRLTVL.

This chain links TRBV5-1 with TRBJ1-2, with D possibly being TRBD1 (6 bases). The CDR3 runs to 16 residues. V gave up 4 bases and J gave up 0 bases, with 16 bases separating them. Germline V lookup: CDR1 SGHRS, CDR2 YFSETQ. The CDR3 nucleotides are TGCGCCAGCAGCCCCACGACAGGCCTTCCTAACTATGGCTACACCTTC. Protein product: CASSPTTGLPNYGYTF.

V is TRBV28 and J is TRBJ2-5, with 7 nucleotides matching TRBD1. The germline V gene encodes CDR1 MDHEN and CDR2 SYDVKM. The CDR3 extends over 13 amino acids. The junction had 9 bases not matched to a gene; V was cut back by 11 bases and J by 3 bases. The CDR3 is CAGSDRAKETQYF. The CDR3 DNA sequence: TGTGCCGGCTCCGACAGGGCCAAAGAGACCCAGTACTTC.

This clonotype has ten or more counts. CDR3 in amino acids: CASSSHNEQFF. The CDR3 DNA sequence: TGCGCCAGCAGCTCGCACAATGAGCAGTTCTTC. The rearrangement links TRBV5-1 to TRBJ2-1; no reliable D call. This CDR3 spans 11 amino acids. Trimming shortened V by 3 bases and J by 5 bases, and 3 bases separated the two germline ends. Germline V gene sequence: CDR1 SGHRS, CDR2 YFSETQ.

The chain links TRBV20-1 to TRBJ2-1, with a tentative D call TRBD1 (6 bases). The CDR3 length is 12 residues. Between the trimmed V and J ends, which lost 6 bases and 8 bases, there was a span of 14 bases. CDR1 and CDR2 (germline): DFQATT, SNEGSKA (reference sequence). CDR3 sequence reads: CSAKQGRDEQFF. CDR3 coding DNA: TGCAGTGCCAAACAGGGTAGGGATGAGCAGTTCTTC.

This clonotype was picked up a small number of times. The CDR3 is CASSQGGSQPQHF. The CDR3 bases are TGTGCCAGCAGCCAAGGGGGTTCTCAGCCCCAGCATTTT. This sequence joins TRBV3-1 and TRBJ1-5; D not resolved. The CDR3 is 13 amino acids. Germline values: CDR1 LGHDT, CDR2 YNNKEL (reference sequence). The V end was cut by 1 base, the J end by 6 bases, with 7 bases between.

In its sample, this clonotype was seen a few times. The chain joins TRBV25-1 to TRBJ1-1; a possible D gene is TRBD1 (5 bases). This CDR3 contains 15 residues. Germline CDR1 and CDR2: MGHDK and SYGVNS. V gave up 6 bases and J gave up 5 bases, with 19 bases separating them. The CDR3 DNA reads TGTGCCAGCAGCGGGAAGAGGGACCAAAGGACTGAAGCTTTCTTT. The encoded protein is CASSGKRDQRTEAFF.

This clonotype was found a few times. The V and J genes are TRBV7-9 and TRBJ2-7, with 10 bases lining up with TRBD1. This CDR3 is 14 amino acids long. Unmatched junction bases numbered 1, after V lost 3 bases and J lost 2 bases. The germline V gene encodes CDR1 SEHNR and CDR2 FQNEAQ (reference sequence). DNA for the CDR3: TGTGCCAGCAGCTTCGACAGGGGGCCCTACGAGCAGTACTTC. Amino acids: CASSFDRGPYEQYF.

The CDR3 sequence: CASSFQPGDEKLFF. The CDR3 DNA reads TGTGCCAGCAGCTTCCAGCCCGGGGATGAAAAACTGTTTTTT. The rearrangement joins TRBV7-6 to TRBJ1-4; no clear D gene. The length of the CDR3 is 14 residues. Germline V gene sequence: CDR1 SGHVS, CDR2 FNYEAQ. V was clipped by 3 bases and J by 6 bases, with 11 bases between them.

The chain links TRBV25-1 to TRBJ2-3; D may correspond to TRBD1 or TRBD2 (7 bases each). Trimming pared 6 bases from V and 6 bases from J, leaving 16 bases between. This CDR3 region has 14 residues. Per the germline V gene, CDR1 is MGHDK and CDR2 is SYGVNS. CDR3 in amino acids: CASSDGQGGDTQYF. DNA of the CDR3: TGTGCCAGCAGCGATGGGCAGGGGGGGGATACGCAGTATTTT.

The V and J genes are TRBV29-1 and TRBJ2-1; TRBD1 matches at 9 bases. The CDR3 is 15 residues long. Trimming at V came to 4 bases and at J to 4 bases, leaving 8 bases not matched to a gene. Germline CDR1 SQVTM, CDR2 ANQGSEA. The CDR3 spells CSVGFGGQGYNEQFF. The CDR3 nucleotides are TGCAGCGTTGGATTCGGAGGACAGGGGTACAATGAGCAGTTCTTC.

This clonotype was seen many times. DNA of the CDR3: TGCAGTGCTAGGTTTGGTAGCGGGGGGCACAATGAGCAGTTCTTC. Encoded protein: CSARFGSGGHNEQFF. The chain carries TRBV20-1 and TRBJ2-1; 10 bases match TRBD2. This CDR3 spans 15 amino acids. Germline CDR1 reads DFQATT; CDR2 reads SNEGSKA (reference sequence). The V segment lost 3 bases and the J segment 5 bases; nucleotides outside the gene matches: 7.

The CDR3 DNA sequence: TGCAGCGTGGCGGGACAGTTAGACACCGGGGAGCTGTTTTTT. It is translated as CSVAGQLDTGELFF. This rearrangement joins TRBV29-1 to TRBJ2-2, with D possibly TRBD1 on 7 matching bases. The CDR3 runs to 14 residues. From germline, CDR1 is SQVTM and CDR2 ANQGSEA. Trimming removed 6 bases at V and 3 bases at J, with 14 bases between.

This clonotype was seen more than once but under ten times. The chain employs TRBV9 and TRBJ2-7; no clear D. CDR1 SGDLS and CDR2 YYNGEE come from the germline V gene. CDR3 length equals 13 residues. The V end was cut by 0 bases, the J end by 4 bases, with 8 bases between. CDR3 sequence reads: CASSVEGTYEQYF. Here the CDR3 DNA reads TGTGCCAGCAGCGTAGAGGGCACTTACGAGCAGTACTTC.

This clonotype was seen a few times. The chain has TRBV7-6 and TRBJ1-4; 10 nucleotides agree with TRBD1. J lost 2 bases, V lost 5 bases, and 23 bases had no gene match. CDR1 is SGHVS and CDR2 is FNYEAQ in the germline V gene. The CDR3 extends over 22 amino acids. The DNA of the CDR3 is TGTGCCAGCAGCCCTACGGAGGTTTGGGGACAGGGGCTTATAAGGACTAATGAAAAACTGTTTTTT. Amino acid sequence: CASSPTEVWGQGLIRTNEKLFF.

The V gene is TRBV3-1, the J gene TRBJ2-1, with D perhaps TRBD1 (6 bases). V lost 4 bases and J lost 1, with 11 bases in between. This CDR3 is 15 amino acids long. Germline CDR1 and CDR2: LGHDT and YNNKEL (reference sequence). The CDR3 region is CASSPRTVSYNEQFF. Written as DNA, the CDR3 is TGTGCCAGCAGCCCGAGGACAGTATCCTACAATGAGCAGTTCTTC.

This clonotype was observed a few times. J is TRBJ2-7 and V is TRBV10-1, with 9 bases that match TRBD1. Trimming cost V 8 bases and J 0 bases; bases outside gene matches: 5. Germline V lookup: CDR1 WNHNN, CDR2 SYGVQD (reference sequence). This CDR3 has 14 amino acids. The CDR3 DNA is TGCGCCAGCGGGGACAGGGCAAGCTCCTACGAGCAGTACTTC. This codes for CASGDRASSYEQYF.

There are a few counts of this clonotype. V and J are TRBV20-1 and TRBJ1-5; the D is unclear. Trimming pared 0 bases from V and 4 bases from J, leaving 7 bases between. Germline V gives CDR1 DFQATT, CDR2 SNEGSKA (reference sequence). The CDR3 covers 13 residues. This CDR3 reads CSARDKGNQPQHF. The CDR3 DNA reads TGCAGTGCTAGAGATAAAGGGAATCAGCCCCAGCATTTT.

This clonotype was seen repeatedly, ten times or more. The chain combines TRBV5-6 with TRBJ2-1; 9 positions agree with TRBD2. Germline lookup yields CDR1 SGHDT and CDR2 YYEEEE. V shed 4 bases and J 5 bases; nucleotides not matched to a gene: 10. CDR3 length: 16 amino acids. CDR3: CASSALAGPWDNEQFF. In DNA, the CDR3 is TGTGCCAGCAGCGCCCTAGCGGGGCCCTGGGACAATGAGCAGTTCTTC.

The genes are TRBV28 and TRBJ2-7; TRBD2 aligns across 8 bases. The CDR3 covers 15 residues. With V trimmed by 7 bases and J by 2 bases, 10 bases remained unmatched. Germline assignment: CDR1 MDHEN and CDR2 SYDVKM. The CDR3 coding sequence is TGTGCCAGCAAGGGCGGGAGGTCTGGACCCTACGAGCAGTACTTC. It yields the protein CASKGGRSGPYEQYF.

This clonotype has at least ten counts. V and J are TRBV6-5 and TRBJ2-1; 14 positions agree with TRBD2. The V and J ends lost 4 bases and 7 bases, in that order; junction bases with no gene match: 0. The CDR3 runs 14 residues. Germline values: CDR1 MNHEY, CDR2 SVGAGI. CDR3 nucleotides: TGTGCCAGCAGTTGGACTAGCGGGAGGAATGAGCAGTTCTTC. This translates into CASSWTSGRNEQFF.